The sequence of this TCR beta chain was determined in a study of blood T cells in healthy people across ages (dated by TCRdb to the mid-2010s). Turning to the overall study: Template switching captured roughly one uniquely barcoded TCR beta cDNA molecule per two T cells in model experiments. Age-related changes in TCR beta repertoire diversity were measured in the study by deep sequencing normalized with unique cDNA molecular identifiers. The study analyzed two additional independent replicas of 1 million unique cDNA reads from the same blood draw for two donors, one aged 18 to 30 and one aged 80 or older. To avoid experimental bias, donors of different ages were distributed randomly across sequencing lanes. Donors were grouped into four age groups: young (average approximately 15 years), middle-aged (39), aged (around 66) and long-lived (less than 85).

CDR1 SEHNR and CDR2 FQNEAQ are derived from the germline V gene (reference sequence). The germline ends are 9 bases apart after V is trimmed by 4 bases and J by 7 bases. The CDR3 runs 12 amino acids, cysteine and phenylalanine included. Only CDR3 DNA is held: 36 bases, read in frame from base 1. This clonotype was seen more than once but under ten times. Its cognate antigen has yet to be identified. No base qualities exist here, and no much larger clone lies one base off it. Library method: 5' RACE. For sequencing, an Illumina HiSeq 2500 was employed. The second PCR ran for roughly 7 to 12 cycles and used a J-beta primer mix along with a sample-barcoded 5' primer. Each TCR beta cDNA molecule received a unique molecular identifier from a template-switch 5' adaptor carrying 12 random nucleotides. Each sample yielded at least 2.5 million CDR3-containing paired-end reads. All of the RNA was converted into first-strand cDNA using the Mint cDNA synthesis kit, with a TRBC-specific oligonucleotide serving as the primer. After uracil-DNA glycosylase treatment, a first 18-cycle PCR used universal primers M1SS and BC2_uni_R on all cDNA. The source study handled its data this way. Each sample was normalized by randomly selecting 1 million high-quality reads, each carrying a distinct molecular identifier. Instead of being binned into consensus sequences, reads with shared molecular identifiers were discarded. MiTCR, set to a Q25 quality threshold and the strictest error-elimination algorithm, was used for CDR3 identification, clonotype clustering and error correction. A nonparametric unseen species model using Euler transformation provided a lower-bound estimate of total TCR beta diversity. TCRdb reran the public reads through fastp at Q25 and MiXCR, keeping productive beta chains. Each entry is one CDR3 protein sequence, shown with its most common DNA and genes. Clone size and V and J calls follow TCRdb, not the original study. This sample comprises about 1,400,000 distinct CDR3 sequences, about 40% of them detected only once. Together, the top ten hold around 8% of the sample.

What the research found in general, with its limitations: Conclusive comparison of naive and antigen-experienced compartments was prevented by the profiling of bulk unsorted PBMCs. A strong correlation was found between observed TCR beta diversity and the percentage of naive T cells measured by flow cytometry. As age increased, observed TCR beta diversity per million T cells dropped in a roughly linear way, and a significant reduction was already evident by age about 40. The long-lived group showed more naive CD4+ T cells, fewer expanded clones and increased TCR diversity than the aged group, suggesting age selection. Donor CMV infection status was unknown, potentially confounding age-related changes in expanded clonotypes. Total diversity estimates from one million sequenced T cells were considered lower bounds and underestimates.

Systemically healthy Caucasian individuals from Russia, around 38 in total and aged about 6 to 95 years, were included as donors. Around 10 milliliters of peripheral blood were collected from each donor into EDTA-treated Vacutainer tubes. Ficoll-Paque density-gradient centrifugation was used to isolate PBMCs, with at least 7 million per sample. Trizol reagent was used to extract total RNA from the PBMCs, yielding at least 6 micrograms per sample. For every donor, an aliquot of PBMCs went through flow cytometry to measure the percentages of naive CD45RAhigh/CD27high T cells. The receptor was derived from a woman aged 18-35 years in good health. The source material was blood. The rearrangement joined TRBV7-9 to TRBJ2-3; no D segment can be confidently identified. The bases are TGTGCCAGCAGCTCCGACGTTTATACGCAGTATTTT. The encoded protein is CASSSDVYTQYF.